The clone carrying this T cell receptor beta chain was detected a few times. The sample is drawn from a study of blood T cell repertoires in COVID-19. Overall study: Sites in the United States, Italy and Spain provided acute and convalescent COVID-19 samples. PBMCs, B-cell-depleted T cells, or T cells provided the cDNA or gDNA that made up the material.

V dropped 3 bases and J dropped 12 bases, with 16 bases sitting between them. Germline assignment: CDR1 KGHDR and CDR2 SFDVKD. CDR3 length: 14 amino acids. Authors' data handling: Reference gene primer amplification gave estimated nucleated cell counts. The data were produced by immunoSEQ multiplex PCR, yet TCRdb's version contains in-frame clones alone and is incomplete. The D gene and trimming were derived from the DNA, and the V and J assignments and clone size from that table. The sample yields roughly 250,000 clones, 88% seen once. Specimen: peripheral blood. V gene TRBV24-1 combines with J gene TRBJ1-4, with D uncertain. The receptor was derived from a woman in her twenties or thirties with acute or convalescent COVID-19. The CDR3 region has the DNA TGTGCCACCAGTGATCCCATCCTGGATGGAGAACTGTTTTTT. It translates to CATSDPILDGELFF.